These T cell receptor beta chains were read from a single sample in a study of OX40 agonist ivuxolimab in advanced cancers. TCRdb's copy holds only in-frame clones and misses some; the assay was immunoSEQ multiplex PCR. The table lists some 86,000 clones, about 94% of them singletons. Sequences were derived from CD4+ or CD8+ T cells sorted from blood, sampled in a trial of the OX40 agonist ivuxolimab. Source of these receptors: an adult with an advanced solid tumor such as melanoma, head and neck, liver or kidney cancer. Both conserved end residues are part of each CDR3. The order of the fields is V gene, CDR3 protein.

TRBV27 CASSDRGNQPQHF
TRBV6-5 CASRRQGATYNEQFF
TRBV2 CASTILAGVPDTQYF
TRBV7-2 CASSSGTSGTEAFF
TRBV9 CASSVGGSPLHF
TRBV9 CASSDPQGLDVETQYF
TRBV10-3 CAISESLREGYTF
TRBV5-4 CASSPTSGFSYEQYF
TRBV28 CASSLRQGIREKLFF
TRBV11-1 CASSLGQSEAFF
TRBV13 CASSHQLIPFSEAFF
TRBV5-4 CASSPPLGDEAFF
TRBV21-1 CASSKDVSRLSTDTQYF
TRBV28 CASSPRRDLEKLFF
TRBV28 CASSFGTGGYGYTF
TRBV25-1 CASNSAPNTGELFF
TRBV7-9 CASSHHRDTGLYEQYF
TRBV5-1 CASSLEVPANIVTDTQYF
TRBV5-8 CAMAQHYGYTF
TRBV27 CASSLAVNTGELFF
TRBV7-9 CASSPWTVEDTQYF
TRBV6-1 CASKLWEGPEQYF
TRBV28 CASSLGRNYGYTF
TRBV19 CATKSGGGINEQFF
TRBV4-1 CASSQDQPPTGELFF
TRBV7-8 CASSLSGAYEQYF
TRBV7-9 CASSPLGGSNEQYF
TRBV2 CASSEWGETQYF
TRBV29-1 CSVRDSMDEQYF
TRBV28 CASSFRAAGRDTDTQYF
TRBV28 CASTPHGKSSYEQYF
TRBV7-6 CASSSTGAGGELFF
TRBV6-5 CASRTGANTEAFF
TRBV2 CASSEGYFEPQHF
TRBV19 CASGYEVELFF
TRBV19 CASFGGELFF
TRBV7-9 CASSLPPELSTDTQYF
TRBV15 CATSRPRTATGELFF
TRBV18 CASSPGLAGGPNTDTQYF
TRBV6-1 CASSEGGDLLEPQHF